The subject of this entry is one T cell receptor (beta chain). Antigen unknown. The germline gives CDR1 WNHNN, CDR2 SYGVQD (reference sequence). Trimming removed 5 bases at V and 5 bases at J, with 24 bases between. The CDR3 loop spans 17 amino acids. The data originate from a study of cytomegalovirus exposure and HLA in healthy donors. Findings and limits, study-wide: A later analysis linked a missense variant in DCLRE1C to the trimming of TCR beta V and J genes. 87-base-pair reads could not separate some V segments, including TRBV6-2 and TRBV6-3. Accurate HLA-A and HLA-B prediction from TCR beta sequences was reported for most subjects.

The PCR employed 60 Vbeta primers together with 13 Jbeta primers. The repertoire was sequenced with immunoSEQ multiplex PCR; TCRdb's copy has only in-frame clones and lacks some. This table has fewer than 120,000 clones, around 79% appearing once. The sequenced sample consisted of PBMCs. The clonotype comes from a woman aged 25 to 39 in good health and CMV-seronegative. The rearrangement links TRBV10-1 to TRBJ2-5; a weak D match, TRBD2 (5 bases). DNA of the CDR3: TGCGCCAGCAGTCGGGCCGACCGTCGGGGAGTTGGCGAGACCCAGTACTTC. Translating it yields CASSRADRRGVGETQYF.